Each of the 6 T cell receptor beta chains below was sequenced from the same sample in a study of long-term antiretroviral therapy in people with HIV. They ran version v3.0 of the immunoSEQ assay at survey level. TCRdb's table, derived via immunoSEQ multiplex PCR, lists solely in-frame clones and lacks some. The table lists approximately 29,000 clones, over 75% of them singletons. Material: unsorted PBMCs, obtained 0.5 years after starting antiretroviral therapy. These receptors were obtained from a woman under 30 with HIV.

The V and J genes are TRBV19 and TRBJ2-7, with a possible D match to TRBD2 (6 bases). The CDR3 is made up of 15 amino acids. Germline V gene data show CDR1 as LNHDA and CDR2 as SQIVND (reference sequence). V dropped 1 base and J dropped 7 bases, with 17 bases sitting between them. CDR3 coding DNA: TGTGCCAGTAGTATAGGTCTCGGAGGGGCGCGTGAGCAGTACTTC. As protein: CASSIGLGGAREQYF.

This chain joins TRBV7-8 and TRBJ1-2, with D unclear. V was trimmed by 2 bases and J by 3 bases, leaving 13 bases between them. CDR3 length: 15 residues. Germline CDR1 reads SGHVS; CDR2 reads FQNEAQ. In DNA form, the CDR3 reads TGTGCCAGCAGCTTAATGAGTATTTCCGACTATGGCTACACCTTC. Translation gives CASSLMSISDYGYTF.

The V and J genes are TRBV25-1 and TRBJ1-2; no reliable D call. Trimming stripped 5 bases from V and 3 bases from J, with 10 bases between. The V gene's germline CDR1 is MGHDK and CDR2 SYGVNS. CDR3 size: 13 residues. The CDR3 region has the DNA TGTGCCAGCAGTATAGGGTTTGACTATGGCTACACCTTC. This sequence encodes CASSIGFDYGYTF.

This chain connects TRBV19 to TRBJ1-3, with 10 bases fitting TRBD1. This CDR3 contains 17 residues. Germline V gives CDR1 LNHDA, CDR2 SQIVND (reference sequence). V gave up 3 bases and J gave up 0 bases; unmatched junction bases: 5. CDR3 DNA: TGTGCCAGTAGTATGGCGGGACAGGGGCTCTCTGGAAACACCATATATTTT. Its translation is CASSMAGQGLSGNTIYF.

The genes are TRBV9 and TRBJ2-1, with 9 bases that match TRBD2. Germline V gene sequence: CDR1 SGDLS, CDR2 YYNGEE. With V trimmed by 3 bases and J by 0 bases, 1 base remained unmatched. This CDR3 is 15 amino acids long. As DNA, the CDR3 is TGTGCCAGCAGCGGCGGGAGGGCCTCCTACAATGAGCAGTTCTTC. As protein: CASSGGRASYNEQFF.

The chain uses TRBV14 and TRBJ2-3; D not certain. V lost 3 bases to trimming and J lost 4 bases, with 14 bases between them. CDR3 size: 15 residues. Germline CDR1 SGHDN, CDR2 FVKESK. CDR3 in amino acids: CASSQPRHASDTQYF. CDR3 DNA: TGTGCCAGCAGCCAGCCGAGGCACGCCTCAGATACGCAGTATTTT.